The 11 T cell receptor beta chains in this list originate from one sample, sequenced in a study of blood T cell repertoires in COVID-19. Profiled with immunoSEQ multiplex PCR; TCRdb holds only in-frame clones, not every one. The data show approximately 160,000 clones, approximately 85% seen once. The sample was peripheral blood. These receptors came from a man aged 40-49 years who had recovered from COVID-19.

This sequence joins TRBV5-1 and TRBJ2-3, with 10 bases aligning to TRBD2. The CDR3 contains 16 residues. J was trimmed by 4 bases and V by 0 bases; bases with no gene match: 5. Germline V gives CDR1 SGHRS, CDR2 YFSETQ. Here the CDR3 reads CASSLGGTSVADTQYF. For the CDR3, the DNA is TGCGCCAGCAGCTTGGGGGGGACTAGCGTGGCAGATACGCAGTATTTT.

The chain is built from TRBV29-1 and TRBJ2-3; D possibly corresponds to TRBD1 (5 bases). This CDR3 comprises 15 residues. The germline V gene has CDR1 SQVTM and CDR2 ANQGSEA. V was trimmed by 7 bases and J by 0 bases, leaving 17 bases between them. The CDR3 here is CSAWTPSTSTDTQYF. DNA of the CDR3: TGCAGCGCCTGGACACCCTCTACTAGCACAGATACGCAGTATTTT.

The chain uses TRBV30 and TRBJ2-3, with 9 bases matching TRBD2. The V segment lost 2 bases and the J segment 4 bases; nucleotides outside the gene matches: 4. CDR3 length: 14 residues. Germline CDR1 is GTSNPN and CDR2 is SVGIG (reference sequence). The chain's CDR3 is CAWSQIAGADTQYF. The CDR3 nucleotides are TGTGCCTGGAGTCAAATAGCGGGGGCAGATACGCAGTATTTT.

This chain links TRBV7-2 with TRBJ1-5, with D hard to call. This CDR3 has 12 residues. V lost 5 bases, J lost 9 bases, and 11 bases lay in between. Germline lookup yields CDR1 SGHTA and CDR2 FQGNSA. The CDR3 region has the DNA TGTGCCAGCAGCCCCGACTCGGTGCCCCAGCATTTT. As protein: CASSPDSVPQHF.

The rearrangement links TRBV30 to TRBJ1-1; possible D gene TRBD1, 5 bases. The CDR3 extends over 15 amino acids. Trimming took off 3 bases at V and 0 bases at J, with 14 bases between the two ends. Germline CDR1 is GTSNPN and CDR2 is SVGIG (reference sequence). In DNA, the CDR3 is TGTGCCTGGAGGTACAGGAGACCCATGAACACTGAAGCTTTCTTT. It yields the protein CAWRYRRPMNTEAFF.

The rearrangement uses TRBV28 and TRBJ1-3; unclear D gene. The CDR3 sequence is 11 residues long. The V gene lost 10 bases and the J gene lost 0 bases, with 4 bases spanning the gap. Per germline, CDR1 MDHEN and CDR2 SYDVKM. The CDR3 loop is CAISSGNTIYF. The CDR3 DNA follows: TGTGCCATTAGCTCTGGAAACACCATATATTTT.

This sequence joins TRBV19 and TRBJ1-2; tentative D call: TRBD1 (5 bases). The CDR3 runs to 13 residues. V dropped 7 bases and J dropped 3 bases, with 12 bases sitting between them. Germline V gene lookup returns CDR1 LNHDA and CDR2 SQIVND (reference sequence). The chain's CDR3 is CASTKSRDYGYTF. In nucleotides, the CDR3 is TGTGCCAGTACAAAGTCCAGGGACTATGGCTACACCTTC. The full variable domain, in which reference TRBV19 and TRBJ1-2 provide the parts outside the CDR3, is DGGITQSPKYLFRKEGQNVTLSCEQNLNHDAMYWYRQDPGQGLRLIYYSQIVNDFQKGDIAEGYSVSREKKESFPLTVTSAQKNPTAFYLCASTKSRDYGYTFGSGTRLTVV.

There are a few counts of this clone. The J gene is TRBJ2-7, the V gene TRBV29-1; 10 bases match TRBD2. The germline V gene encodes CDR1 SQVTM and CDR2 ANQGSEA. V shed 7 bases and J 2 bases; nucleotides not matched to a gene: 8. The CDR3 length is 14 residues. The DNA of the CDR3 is TGCAGCGCTTCCACTAGCGGGGAACCCTACGAGCAGTACTTC. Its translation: CSASTSGEPYEQYF.

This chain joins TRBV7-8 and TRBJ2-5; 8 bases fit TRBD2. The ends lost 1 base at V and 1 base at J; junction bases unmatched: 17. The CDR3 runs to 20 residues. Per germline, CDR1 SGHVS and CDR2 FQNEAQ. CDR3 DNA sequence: TGTGCCAGCAGCTTAGTAGTCAGATCGGGGCTAGCGGGTATCCAAGAGACCCAGTACTTC. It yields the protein CASSLVVRSGLAGIQETQYF.

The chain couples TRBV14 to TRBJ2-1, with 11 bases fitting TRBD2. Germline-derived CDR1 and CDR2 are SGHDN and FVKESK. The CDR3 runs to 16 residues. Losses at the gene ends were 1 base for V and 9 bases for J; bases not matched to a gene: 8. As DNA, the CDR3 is TGTGCCAGCAGCCAAGGACTAGCGGGGTTAAGGAGTGAGCAGTTCTTC. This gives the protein CASSQGLAGLRSEQFF.

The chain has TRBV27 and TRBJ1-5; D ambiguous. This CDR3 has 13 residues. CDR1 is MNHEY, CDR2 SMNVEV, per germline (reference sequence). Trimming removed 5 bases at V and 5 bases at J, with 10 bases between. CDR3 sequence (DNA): TGTGCCAGCAGTCTTACTACTTATCAGCCCCAGCATTTT. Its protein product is CASSLTTYQPQHF.